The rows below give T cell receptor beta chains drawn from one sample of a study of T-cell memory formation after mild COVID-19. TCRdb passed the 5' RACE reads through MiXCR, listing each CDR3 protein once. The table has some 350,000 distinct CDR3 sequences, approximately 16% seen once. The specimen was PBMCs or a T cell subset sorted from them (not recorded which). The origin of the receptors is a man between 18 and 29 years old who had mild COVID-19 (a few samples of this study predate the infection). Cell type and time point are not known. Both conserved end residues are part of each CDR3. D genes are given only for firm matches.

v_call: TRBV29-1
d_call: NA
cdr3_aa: CSIPTYDNTEAFF

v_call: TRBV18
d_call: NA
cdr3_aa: CASSPGYTGELFF

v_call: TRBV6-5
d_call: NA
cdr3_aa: CASSGRTRDTQYF

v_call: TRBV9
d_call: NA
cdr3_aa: CASSPNWGMELFF

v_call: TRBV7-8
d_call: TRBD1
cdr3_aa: CASSLGTGLNYGYTF

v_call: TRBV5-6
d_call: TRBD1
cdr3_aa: CASRSGQGPGEQYF

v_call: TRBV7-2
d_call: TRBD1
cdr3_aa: CASSPDRGQADTQYF

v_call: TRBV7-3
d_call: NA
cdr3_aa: CASSPGGTWNTEAFF

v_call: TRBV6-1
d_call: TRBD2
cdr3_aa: CASRPLAGGNEQFF

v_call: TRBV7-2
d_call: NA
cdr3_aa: CASRLRTTGAKNIQYF

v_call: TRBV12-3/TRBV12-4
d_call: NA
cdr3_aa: CASRRQLATNEKLFF

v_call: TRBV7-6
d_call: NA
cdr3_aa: CASSAMIRDNSPLHF

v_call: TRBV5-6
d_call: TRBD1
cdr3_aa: CASSLRGLGTEAFF

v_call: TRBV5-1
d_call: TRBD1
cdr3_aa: CASSYYPTGGSYEQYF

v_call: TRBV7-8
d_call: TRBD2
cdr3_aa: CASSWTSGTSYEQYF

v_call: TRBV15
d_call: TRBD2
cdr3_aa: CATSRYFTSGGMNTDTQYF

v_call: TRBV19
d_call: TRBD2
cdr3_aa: CASTTSGPSTDTQYF

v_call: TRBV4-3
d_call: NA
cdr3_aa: CASSQDLLGQWSTEAFF

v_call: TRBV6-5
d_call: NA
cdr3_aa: CASSLGIIYEQYF

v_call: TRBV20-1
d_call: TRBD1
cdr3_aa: CSARTGTEKLFF

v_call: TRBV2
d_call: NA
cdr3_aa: CASSAPLDTQYF

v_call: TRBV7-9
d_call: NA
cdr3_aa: CASSRSGAALFF

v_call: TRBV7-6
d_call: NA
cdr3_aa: CASSLTAGDSGNTIYF

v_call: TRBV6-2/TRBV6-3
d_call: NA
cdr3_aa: CASSYSNSQETQYF

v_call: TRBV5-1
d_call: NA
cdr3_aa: CASSLKQFHEQFF

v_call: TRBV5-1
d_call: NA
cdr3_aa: CASSPGARDTGELFF

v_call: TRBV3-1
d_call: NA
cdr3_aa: CASSQGDRNPMGYEQYF

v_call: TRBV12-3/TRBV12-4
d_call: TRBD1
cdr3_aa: CASRVPGTDLWNEQFF

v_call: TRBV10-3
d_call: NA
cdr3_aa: CAISALGPRDTQYF

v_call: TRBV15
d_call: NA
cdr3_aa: CATSRDVRFGGELFF

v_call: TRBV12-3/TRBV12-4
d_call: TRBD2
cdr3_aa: CASGLSGGRDEQFF

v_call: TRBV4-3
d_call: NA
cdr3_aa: CASSLDTGPFPNEQYF

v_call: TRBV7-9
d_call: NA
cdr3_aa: CASQLNTEAFF

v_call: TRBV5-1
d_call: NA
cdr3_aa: CASSLYGVYGYTF

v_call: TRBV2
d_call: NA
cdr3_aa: CASSVLVSGANVLTF

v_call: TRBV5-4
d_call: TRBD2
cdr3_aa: CASSLSGPSGKTQYF

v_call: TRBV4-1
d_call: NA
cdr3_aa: CASSQELRAKRREQYF

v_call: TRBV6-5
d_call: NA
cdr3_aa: CASSYSDFTDTQYF

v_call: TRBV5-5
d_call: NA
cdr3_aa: CASSEREYKNIQYF

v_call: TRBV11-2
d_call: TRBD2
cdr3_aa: CASSLETSGETQYF

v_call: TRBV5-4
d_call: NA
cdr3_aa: CASSPQDEETQYF